This T cell receptor (beta chain) was identified in a study of T-cell reconstitution after alpha-beta-depleted transplantation in children listed by TCRdb under 2016. Background for the entire study: Using TCR repertoire profiling, the study quantitatively followed how T-cell immune reconstitution unfolded in children after TCRalphabeta/CD19-depleted allogeneic hematopoietic cell transplantation. The paper's findings and limits, for the study overall: The frequencies of hyperexpanded clones fell over the following months, and after one year, T-cell counts and TCRbeta diversity were mostly attributed to newly produced T cells. The apparently early alphabetaT-cell count recovery about two months after transplant was reportedly dependent on only several hundred rapidly expanded clones derived from non-depleted graft cells. In some patients, high TCRbeta diversity at day 60 was attributed to recipient T cells and intrathymic progenitors that had survived conditioning.

The receptor library was made with PCR. Instrument on record: Illumina HiSeq 2500. To normalize quantification of the TCRbeta repertoire, the TCR libraries were built with molecular barcoding that relied on unique molecular identifiers. The raw public data were reprocessed by TCRdb itself: fastp quality trimming at Q25, MiXCR clonotype calling, in-frame beta chains only. Entries are consolidated by CDR3 protein sequence, retaining the most common genes and DNA. This sample holds 490,000 or so distinct CDR3 sequences; more than 9% were observed only once. 2% to 2.5% of the sample belongs to the ten largest clones. Sample treatment or condition, as interpreted from the label and publication: allogeneic hematopoietic cell transplantation with graft depleted of TCRalphabeta T cells and CD19 B cells. TCRalphabeta/CD19-depleted allogeneic hematopoietic cell grafts were given to the transplant recipients, all of whom were children.

The CDR3 covers 17 residues, taking in both the cysteine and the phenylalanine. The sequence is cut down to CDR3 DNA, 51 bases in frame from base 1. CDR1 DFQATT and CDR2 SNEGSKA were looked up in the germline V gene (reference sequence). Trimming removed 4 bases from V and 6 bases from J, leaving 25 bases between the germline ends. This clonotype was found many times. Its antigen target is currently unknown. No much larger clone is present one base from it, and per-base qualities are unavailable. This TCR derives from a child younger than 10 with inherited bone marrow failure, due to receive a stem cell transplant. Recombination linked TRBV20-1 to TRBJ2-1, with the D gene tentatively TRBD1 or TRBD2, based on 5 matching bases in each. The sequenced sample was PBMCs, obtained before TCRalphabeta/CD19-depleted stem cell transplant. The nucleotide sequence reads as follows: TGCAGTGCTATTTTGATAGGTCGGGACCACTCCATCAATGAGCAGTTCTTC. Translated, it gives CSAILIGRDHSINEQFF.